This section outlines one TCR beta chain sequence together with its context. Its antigen is not known. The sample belongs to a study of blood T cells in healthy people across ages. Whole-study results and caveats: More naive CD4+ cells and higher diversity marked long-lived donors relative to aged donors.

The CDR3 consists of 14 residues. Germline V gene data show CDR1 as MNHEY and CDR2 as SVGAGI. Trimming pared 6 bases from V and 1 base from J, leaving 12 bases between. Next came a second PCR, run for about 6 to 12 cycles, which used a sample-barcoded 5' primer along with a J-beta primer mix. TCRdb recomputed calls from the 5' RACE reads with MiXCR, one row per CDR3 protein. This table holds around 1,500,000 distinct CDR3 sequences, approximately 38% found once. Each sample provided at least 6 micrograms of extracted total RNA. The sample was blood. The V gene is TRBV6-5, the J gene TRBJ2-5; perhaps TRBD2 as D (5 bases). The sequence came from a woman younger than 30 in good health. CDR3 region: CASSHGLLQETQYF. The CDR3 DNA reads as TGTGCCAGCAGCCATGGACTCCTCCAAGAGACCCAGTACTTC.